Presented here are 21 T cell receptor beta chains from one specimen sequenced in a study of metastatic and nonmetastatic thyroid tumors. TCRdb redid the clone calls on the PCR reads using MiXCR. This sample has thousands of clones, with about 30% found just once. Before thyroid surgery, none of the patients had received any treatment. Sequencing was done on a sample of adjacent normal tissue. These receptors were collected from a female donor with papillary thyroid cancer or a benign thyroid nodule (not recorded which). Some clones in this sample may be carry-over from other donors' samples.

This clone has just a few counts. The chain is built from TRBV2 and TRBJ2-1; 7 bases map to TRBD2. This CDR3 has 13 residues. Germline V gene sequence: CDR1 SNHLY, CDR2 FYNNEI. The ends lost 8 bases at V and 7 bases at J; junction bases unmatched: 8. CDR3: CASFVGGLNEQFF. DNA for the CDR3: TGTGCCAGCTTTGTGGGAGGGCTGAATGAGCAGTTCTTC.

This clone was recorded a few times. This rearrangement joins TRBV27 to TRBJ2-7; no clear D gene. From germline, CDR1 is MNHEY and CDR2 SMNVEV (reference sequence). The CDR3 sequence is 12 residues long. Trimming took 7 bases from V and 0 from J, leaving 7 bases between them. As DNA, the CDR3 is TGTGCCAGCACAGACAACTCCTACGAGCAGTACTTC. The encoded protein is CASTDNSYEQYF.

Relative to its sample, this clone is medium-sized. This chain connects TRBV5-8 to TRBJ1-2, with TRBD1 as a possible D gene (6 bases). Trimming stripped 2 bases from V and 6 bases from J, with 11 bases between. Germline V gene lookup returns CDR1 SGHTS and CDR2 YDEGEE. The CDR3 is 13 amino acids. CDR3 region: CASSFGGRDGYTF. The CDR3 DNA follows: TGTGCCAGCAGCTTCGGGGGGCGCGATGGCTACACCTTC.

This chain links TRBV20-1 with TRBJ1-6; no clear D. CDR1 is DFQATT, CDR2 SNEGSKA, per germline (reference sequence). The CDR3 covers 17 residues. V was cut by 0 bases and J by 7 bases, with 19 bases left in between. The CDR3 protein is CSARDLVGTGPNSPLHF. The CDR3 DNA sequence: TGCAGTGCTAGAGATCTGGTCGGCACCGGTCCGAATTCACCCCTCCACTTT.

This clone was counted many times. The V call is TRBV30, the J call TRBJ2-1; unclear D gene. The CDR3 has 12 residues. Trimming stripped 2 bases from V and 10 bases from J, with 12 bases between. Germline V gene data show CDR1 as GTSNPN and CDR2 as SVGIG (reference sequence). The chain's CDR3 is CAWSPPSREQFF. CDR3 bases: TGTGCCTGGAGTCCGCCTTCGCGGGAGCAGTTCTTC.

This chain connects TRBV7-3 to TRBJ2-2; D is undetermined. This CDR3 is 12 amino acids long. Trimming removed 3 bases from V and 1 base from J, with 0 bases in between. Germline loops: CDR1 SGHTA, CDR2 FQGTGA. The CDR3 is CASSLNTGELFF. DNA of the CDR3: TGTGCCAGCAGCTTGAACACCGGGGAGCTGTTTTTT.

This chain uses TRBV5-8 with TRBJ2-2; no firm D call. Germline-derived CDR1 and CDR2 are SGHTS and YDEGEE. This CDR3 has 14 amino acids. The V end was cut by 4 bases, the J end by 2 bases, with 9 bases between. This CDR3 is CASSRVGNTGELFF. CDR3 bases: TGTGCCAGCAGCCGGGTTGGAAACACCGGGGAGCTGTTTTTT.

In its sample, this clone was seen a few times. This sequence joins TRBV10-1 and TRBJ1-5; TRBD1 matches at 9 bases. Per the germline V gene, CDR1 is WNHNN and CDR2 is SYGVQD (reference sequence). CDR3 size: 15 residues. Trimming at V came to 6 bases and at J to 6 bases, leaving 9 bases not matched to a gene. In nucleotides, the CDR3 is TGCGCCAGCAGCGGGGGAACAGGGGGCGGTCAGCCCCAGCATTTT. Protein: CASSGGTGGGQPQHF.

This clone was picked up a small number of times. The chain employs TRBV27 and TRBJ2-1; 7 nucleotides match TRBD2. Trimming removed 4 bases from V and 7 bases from J; junction bases left unmatched: 4. This CDR3 has 13 residues. Germline assignment: CDR1 MNHEY and CDR2 SMNVEV (reference sequence). As DNA, the CDR3 is TGTGCCAGCAGTTCCGGGGGAGGGAATGAGCAGTTCTTC. Residues: CASSSGGGNEQFF.

This clone is medium-sized within its sample. This sequence joins TRBV6-1 and TRBJ1-1; 10 bases agree with TRBD1. CDR1 is MNHNS, CDR2 SASEGT, per germline. This CDR3 region has 15 residues. V shed 7 bases, J shed 4 bases, and the junction held 9 bases outside the gene matches. The CDR3 sequence is CASNPPTGGGTEAFF. The CDR3 nucleotides read TGTGCCAGCAACCCCCCGACAGGGGGCGGCACTGAAGCTTTCTTT.

This chain links TRBV5-4 with TRBJ2-3, with 7 bases lining up with TRBD1. The junction had 8 bases not matched to a gene; V was cut back by 0 bases and J by 4 bases. Germline-derived CDR1 and CDR2 are SGHNT and YYREEE (reference sequence). The CDR3 contains 16 residues. The CDR3: CASSLEGLGGPDTQYF. For the CDR3, the DNA is TGTGCCAGCAGCTTGGAGGGGTTAGGGGGCCCAGATACGCAGTATTTT.

By share, this clone counts as medium-sized (0.01 to 0.1%). J is TRBJ1-3 and V is TRBV5-1; D is undetermined. The germline CDR1 and CDR2 sequences are SGHRS and YFSETQ. This CDR3 has 15 residues. V was trimmed by 0 bases and J by 0 bases, leaving 7 bases between them. The CDR3 reads CASSLGLPSGNTIYF. Written as DNA, the CDR3 is TGCGCCAGCAGCTTGGGGCTTCCCTCTGGAAACACCATATATTTT. Based on the CDR3 plus reference TRBV5-1 and TRBJ1-3, the full variable domain is KAGVTQTPRYLIKTRGQQVTLSCSPISGHRSVSWYQQTPGQGLQFLFEYFSETQRNKGNFPGRFSGRQFSNSRSEMNVSTLELGDSALYLCASSLGLPSGNTIYFGEGSWLTVV.

The chain has TRBV5-6 and TRBJ1-1; no firm D call. This CDR3 has 16 amino acids. V dropped 0 bases and J dropped 3 bases, with 15 bases sitting between them. Germline-derived CDR1 and CDR2 are SGHDT and YYEEEE. CDR3 protein: CASSLERWRMHTEAFF. In DNA, the CDR3 is TGTGCCAGCAGCTTGGAGAGGTGGCGCATGCACACTGAAGCTTTCTTT.

By share, this clone counts as medium-sized. The V gene is TRBV3-1, the J gene TRBJ2-7; 7 positions match TRBD1. The CDR3 length is 14 residues. V lost 3 bases to trimming and J lost 6 bases; unmatched junction nucleotides: 8. CDR1 LGHDT and CDR2 YNNKEL come from the germline V gene (reference sequence). CDR3 bases: TGTGCCAGCAGCCAGCTACAGGGGATGGGCGAGCAGTACTTC. Its translation: CASSQLQGMGEQYF.

There are a few counts of this clone. A junction end diverges from the germline sequence, so it may reflect a read error. The genes are TRBV12-3 or TRBV12-4 and TRBJ1-1, with D tentatively TRBD1 (6 bases). The CDR3 consists of 12 residues. CDR3 region: CARTWGATEAFF. CDR3 in DNA: TGTGCCAGAACCTGGGGGGCTACTGAGGCTTTCTTT.

V is TRBV20-1 and J is TRBJ2-7, with 8 bases matching TRBD1. The CDR3 totals 15 residues. Germline CDR1 and CDR2: DFQATT and SNEGSKA (reference sequence). V trimming: 0 bases; J trimming: 3 bases; junction bases outside the gene matches: 7. Here the CDR3 reads CSAREATGVDYEQYF. In DNA, the CDR3 is TGCAGTGCTAGAGAGGCGACAGGGGTAGACTACGAGCAGTACTTC.

This sequence joins TRBV28 and TRBJ1-5; D unresolved. CDR3 length equals 14 residues. V lost 7 bases and J lost 0, with 10 bases in between. Germline assignment: CDR1 MDHEN and CDR2 SYDVKM. CDR3 sequence: CASTVGPSNQPQHF. The CDR3 bases are TGTGCCAGCACCGTGGGCCCTAGCAATCAGCCCCAGCATTTT.

The chain has TRBV20-1 and TRBJ1-1; possible D gene TRBD1, 5 bases. CDR1 DFQATT and CDR2 SNEGSKA come from the germline V gene (reference sequence). The CDR3 is made up of 14 amino acids. Trimming pared 3 bases from V and 2 bases from J, leaving 13 bases between. CDR3 sequence: CSASRVDGNTEAFF. In nucleotides, the CDR3 is TGCAGTGCTAGCAGGGTAGATGGCAACACTGAAGCTTTCTTT.

Here the CDR3 DNA reads TGTGCCAGCAGTTACGGGGGGAATAGCAATCAGCCCCAGCATTTT. Residues: CASSYGGNSNQPQHF. The gene calls are TRBV6-6 and TRBJ1-5, with a possible D match to TRBD1 (5 bases). The V end was cut by 2 bases, the J end by 0 bases, with 8 bases between. Per germline, CDR1 MNHNY and CDR2 SVGAGI (reference sequence). This CDR3 has 15 amino acids.

This rearrangement joins TRBV6-1 to TRBJ1-1; 11 bases agree with TRBD1. V shed 5 bases, J shed 5 bases, and the junction held 4 bases outside the gene matches. The CDR3 is 14 amino acids. Germline V CDR1 and CDR2: MNHNS, SASEGT. This CDR3 reads CASSWTGGLTEAFF. CDR3 coding DNA: TGTGCCAGCAGTTGGACAGGGGGCCTGACTGAAGCTTTCTTT.

The chain uses TRBV11-1 and TRBJ1-1; a possible D gene is TRBD1 (6 bases). Trimming took off 5 bases at V and 4 bases at J, with 14 bases between the two ends. The CDR3 has 14 residues. CDR1 is SGHAT and CDR2 is FQDESV in the germline V gene (reference sequence). The CDR3 DNA follows: TGTGCCAGCAGCGGCTCACAGGGTGGCACTGAAGCTTTCTTT. It translates to CASSGSQGGTEAFF.